This is a list of T cell receptor beta chains from one sample in a study of human T cells and chemical hapten exposure. TCRdb processed the RACE reads anew with MiXCR; each CDR3 protein has one entry. The sample carries around 76,000 distinct CDR3 sequences, over 9.5% recorded once. The material sequenced was whole blood, taken in connection with sensitization to the hapten diphenylcyclopropenone (DPC). These receptors originate from a woman between 55 and 75 years old with alopecia areata. Some clones in this sample may be carry-over from other donors' samples. The CDR3 runs from the conserved cysteine through the conserved F or W. D genes are given only for firm matches. Clone size is stated in some rows and not others, as once, few, many or a class when expanded.

j_call: TRBJ1-5; d_call: TRBD1; clone_size: .; v_call: TRBV12-3/TRBV12-4; cdr3_nt: TGTGCCAGCAGTTGGAGACAGGGGTTACAGCCCCAGCATTTT; cdr3_aa: CASSWRQGLQPQHF
j_call: TRBJ2-5; d_call: .; clone_size: many; v_call: TRBV6-1; cdr3_nt: TGTGCCAGCAGGGGACTCTCCCAAGAGACCCAGTACTTC; cdr3_aa: CASRGLSQETQYF
j_call: TRBJ1-5; d_call: TRBD1; clone_size: few; v_call: TRBV7-2; cdr3_nt: TGTGCCAGCAGCTTATGGGACAGGGGTGGCAATCAGCCCCAGCATTTT; cdr3_aa: CASSLWDRGGNQPQHF
j_call: TRBJ2-6; d_call: .; clone_size: few; v_call: TRBV6-2/TRBV6-3; cdr3_nt: TGTGCCAGCGCTCATTCCGGGACGGTCAACGTCCTGACTTTC; cdr3_aa: CASAHSGTVNVLTF
j_call: TRBJ2-7; d_call: .; clone_size: .; v_call: TRBV29-1; cdr3_nt: TGCAGCGCCCGTGGCGTACAGGGCGGGTACGAGCAGTACTTC; cdr3_aa: CSARGVQGGYEQYF
j_call: TRBJ1-4; d_call: TRBD1; clone_size: many; v_call: TRBV3-1; cdr3_nt: TGTGCCAGCAGCCCCGCCCCCGGGACAGGGAATGAAAAACTGTTTTTT; cdr3_aa: CASSPAPGTGNEKLFF
j_call: TRBJ2-7; d_call: .; clone_size: many; v_call: TRBV19; cdr3_nt: TGTGCCAGTAGTGCACGGTGGGGCCACGAGCAGTACTTC; cdr3_aa: CASSARWGHEQYF
j_call: TRBJ1-1; d_call: .; clone_size: few; v_call: TRBV18; cdr3_nt: TGTGCCAGCACCCCAGCCGTGGTGAACACTGAAGCTTTCTTT; cdr3_aa: CASTPAVVNTEAFF
j_call: TRBJ2-7; d_call: .; clone_size: few; v_call: TRBV18; cdr3_nt: TGTGCCAGCTCACCACCGGGGTTACCCTACGAGCAGTACTTC; cdr3_aa: CASSPPGLPYEQYF
j_call: TRBJ2-1; d_call: .; clone_size: many; v_call: TRBV5-6; cdr3_nt: TGTGCCAGCGAGGTCTGGGGGCGGAATGAGCAGTTCTTC; cdr3_aa: CASEVWGRNEQFF
j_call: TRBJ1-4; d_call: .; clone_size: .; v_call: TRBV19; cdr3_nt: TGTGCCAGTAACCCAGGCCCAGGGAAAGGGTTGGAACTGTTTTTT; cdr3_aa: CASNPGPGKGLELFF
j_call: TRBJ2-6; d_call: .; clone_size: many; v_call: TRBV2; cdr3_nt: TGTGCCAGCAGTGCGGGACATACCTACTCTGGGGCCAACGTCCTGACTTTC; cdr3_aa: CASSAGHTYSGANVLTF
j_call: TRBJ1-2; d_call: .; clone_size: few; v_call: TRBV7-9; cdr3_nt: TGTGCCAGCAGCTTAGGGTTTGGGTTCGGCGGCGATGGCTACACCTTC; cdr3_aa: CASSLGFGFGGDGYTF
j_call: TRBJ1-6; d_call: .; clone_size: .; v_call: TRBV20-1; cdr3_nt: TGCAGTGCTAGAGATTCTACGCCGGGGAGCTCCTATAATTCACCCCTCCACTTT; cdr3_aa: CSARDSTPGSSYNSPLHF
j_call: TRBJ1-5; d_call: .; clone_size: few; v_call: TRBV27; cdr3_nt: TGTGCCAGCAGGACCTCCGCGGATAGCAATCAGCCCCAGCATTTT; cdr3_aa: CASRTSADSNQPQHF
j_call: TRBJ1-1; d_call: .; clone_size: many; v_call: TRBV7-6; cdr3_nt: TGTGCCAGCAGCTTAGGGGGCCGCGTAAACACTGAAGCTTTCTTT; cdr3_aa: CASSLGGRVNTEAFF
j_call: TRBJ2-3; d_call: .; clone_size: .; v_call: TRBV5-1; cdr3_nt: TGCGCCAGCAGCCCCTCGGTAGCCAGCACAGATACGCAGTATTTT; cdr3_aa: CASSPSVASTDTQYF
j_call: TRBJ2-3; d_call: TRBD2; clone_size: many; v_call: TRBV4-2; cdr3_nt: TGTGCCAGCAGCCAAGAACCGAGGACTAGCGGGGGCACAGATACGCAGTATTTT; cdr3_aa: CASSQEPRTSGGTDTQYF
j_call: TRBJ1-1; d_call: .; clone_size: .; v_call: TRBV18; cdr3_nt: TGTGCCAGCTCACCACCGGGACTCCCGAACACTGAAGCTTTCTTT; cdr3_aa: CASSPPGLPNTEAFF
j_call: TRBJ2-3; d_call: TRBD2; clone_size: many; v_call: TRBV4-1; cdr3_nt: TGCGCCAGCAGCCAAGGACTAGCGGGGGGATACACAGATACGCAGTATTTT; cdr3_aa: CASSQGLAGGYTDTQYF
j_call: TRBJ2-1; d_call: TRBD2; clone_size: .; v_call: TRBV7-3; cdr3_nt: TGTGCCAGCAGCCCAGGACTAGCTGGGGAGCAGTTCTTC; cdr3_aa: CASSPGLAGEQFF
j_call: TRBJ1-2; d_call: .; clone_size: few; v_call: TRBV3-1; cdr3_nt: TGTGCCAGCAGCCAAGGAAGGGGAATAAGTGGCTACACCTTC; cdr3_aa: CASSQGRGISGYTF
j_call: TRBJ2-7; d_call: .; clone_size: .; v_call: TRBV5-1; cdr3_nt: TGCGTCAGCAGCTTGGCTGGGACAAGCAACGGCTACGAGCAGTACTTC; cdr3_aa: CVSSLAGTSNGYEQYF
j_call: TRBJ1-5; d_call: .; clone_size: few; v_call: TRBV3-1; cdr3_nt: TGTGCCAGCAGCCAAGACGTGGTTCAGCCCCAGCATTTT; cdr3_aa: CASSQDVVQPQHF
j_call: TRBJ1-5; d_call: .; clone_size: few; v_call: TRBV11-2; cdr3_nt: TGTGCCAGCAGCCTCAATACCCAGCCCCAGCATTTT; cdr3_aa: CASSLNTQPQHF
j_call: TRBJ2-4; d_call: .; clone_size: many; v_call: TRBV11-2; cdr3_nt: TGTGCCAGCAGCTTGTCCCGAGGGAACAACATTCAGTACTTC; cdr3_aa: CASSLSRGNNIQYF
j_call: TRBJ2-6; d_call: .; clone_size: .; v_call: TRBV2; cdr3_nt: TGTGCCAGCAGCCCTCCGGGACATTCCCGCCTCCCCAGCGTCCTGACTTTC; cdr3_aa: CASSPPGHSRLPSVLTF
j_call: TRBJ1-1; d_call: .; clone_size: .; v_call: TRBV10-3; cdr3_nt: TGTGCCATCAGTGAGGAACCGAACACTGAAGCTTTCTTT; cdr3_aa: CAISEEPNTEAFF
j_call: TRBJ1-2; d_call: TRBD1; clone_size: many; v_call: TRBV3-1; cdr3_nt: TGTGCCAGCAGCCAAGGGGACAGGGCATACTGGGATGGCTACACCTTC; cdr3_aa: CASSQGDRAYWDGYTF
j_call: TRBJ1-2; d_call: .; clone_size: many; v_call: TRBV30; cdr3_nt: TGTGCCTGGAGTGTACCCGTCGGGGGGAAGAGGAATGGCTACACCTTC; cdr3_aa: CAWSVPVGGKRNGYTF
j_call: TRBJ2-1; d_call: .; clone_size: few; v_call: TRBV6-6; cdr3_nt: TGTGCCAGCAGACAGACACAGGGCCATGAGCAGTTCTTC; cdr3_aa: CASRQTQGHEQFF
j_call: TRBJ2-1; d_call: .; clone_size: many; v_call: TRBV2; cdr3_nt: TGTGCCAGCAGTCCCTCCTGGGACTCCCCCTCGGATGAGCAGTTCTTC; cdr3_aa: CASSPSWDSPSDEQFF
j_call: TRBJ1-5; d_call: .; clone_size: .; v_call: TRBV18; cdr3_nt: TGTGCCAGCTCACCACCATCAGGGGCCTTCAATCAGCCCCAGCATTTT; cdr3_aa: CASSPPSGAFNQPQHF
j_call: TRBJ1-3; d_call: TRBD1; clone_size: .; v_call: TRBV10-2; cdr3_nt: TGCGCCAGCAGTGAGCCCGGGCAGGGGGCTGGAAACACCATATATTTT; cdr3_aa: CASSEPGQGAGNTIYF
j_call: TRBJ2-5; d_call: .; clone_size: few; v_call: TRBV18; cdr3_nt: TGTGCCAGCTCACCTCTACCTCCCGGCGGAGCGGACAAAGAGACCCAGTACTTC; cdr3_aa: CASSPLPPGGADKETQYF
j_call: TRBJ2-7; d_call: .; clone_size: once; v_call: TRBV20-1; cdr3_nt: TGCAGTGCTAGAGATCACTACGAGCAGTACTTC; cdr3_aa: CSARDHYEQYF
j_call: TRBJ2-1; d_call: .; clone_size: .; v_call: TRBV12-3/TRBV12-4; cdr3_nt: TGTGCCAGCAGTTTAACTCGGGACACCTACCTTTGG; cdr3_aa: CASSLTRDTYLW
j_call: TRBJ2-1; d_call: TRBD1; clone_size: many; v_call: TRBV7-6; cdr3_nt: TGTGCCAGCAGCTTCGGGACAGGTCCTAATGAGCAGTTCTTC; cdr3_aa: CASSFGTGPNEQFF
j_call: TRBJ2-7; d_call: .; clone_size: many; v_call: TRBV18; cdr3_nt: TGTGCCAGCTCGGGCTTACAGGCAGCCTACGAGCAGTACTTC; cdr3_aa: CASSGLQAAYEQYF